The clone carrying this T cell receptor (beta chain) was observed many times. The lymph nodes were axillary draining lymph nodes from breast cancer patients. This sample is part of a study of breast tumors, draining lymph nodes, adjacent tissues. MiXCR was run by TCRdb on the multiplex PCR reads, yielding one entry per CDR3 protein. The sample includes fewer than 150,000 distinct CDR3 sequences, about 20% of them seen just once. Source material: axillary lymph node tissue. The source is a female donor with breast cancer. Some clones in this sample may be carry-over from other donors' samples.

CDR3 loop: CASSFRDRSGGYTF. The CDR3 DNA reads TGTGCCAGCAGCTTCCGGGACAGGTCAGGTGGCTACACCTTC. The chain couples TRBV28 to TRBJ1-2; 8 bases are shared with TRBD1. From germline, CDR1 is MDHEN and CDR2 SYDVKM. CDR3 length: 14 amino acids. With V trimmed by 6 bases and J by 7 bases, 10 bases remained unmatched.